Listed below are T cell receptor beta chains from one sample, sequenced in a study of T cell responses to AZD1222 COVID-19 vaccine. Clones were read by immunoSEQ multiplex PCR, and TCRdb kept only the in-frame ones, dropping some. The data show more than 110,000 clones, with about 92% seen just once and about 9.1% held by the top ten. The sample here was peripheral blood, taken on day 0 of AZD1222 vaccination. The receptor source for this set is an adult in good health. Both conserved end residues are part of each CDR3. The order of the fields is V gene, D gene, clone size, J gene, CDR3 DNA, CDR3 protein. The D gene is left open where the match is weak. Clone size is stated in some rows and not others, as once, few, many or a class when expanded.

v_gene: TRBV18; d_gene: .; abundance: .; j_gene: TRBJ2-2; CDR3nt: TGTGCCAGCTCACTCTCACCCCCCGGAGCCGGGGAGCTGTTTTTT; CDR3aa: CASSLSPPGAGELFF
v_gene: TRBV2; d_gene: .; abundance: .; j_gene: TRBJ2-2; CDR3nt: TGTGCCAGCAGTCATCCCGGGACCGGGATCGGGGAGCTGTTTTTT; CDR3aa: CASSHPGTGIGELFF
v_gene: TRBV18; d_gene: TRBD2; abundance: .; j_gene: TRBJ2-5; CDR3nt: TGTGCCAGCTCACTTGGGGGGGAAGAGACCCAGTACTTC; CDR3aa: CASSLGGEETQYF
v_gene: TRBV5-1; d_gene: .; abundance: .; j_gene: TRBJ1-2; CDR3nt: TGCGCCAGCAGCCTTGTCCCAGAACGGGGCTATGGCTACACCTTC; CDR3aa: CASSLVPERGYGYTF
v_gene: TRBV6-1; d_gene: .; abundance: .; j_gene: TRBJ1-2; CDR3nt: TGTGCCAGCAGTGAAGTAGCGGTTAGGAGGAACTATGGCTACACCTTC; CDR3aa: CASSEVAVRRNYGYTF
v_gene: TRBV27; d_gene: TRBD1; abundance: .; j_gene: TRBJ1-2; CDR3nt: TGTGCCAGCAGTCTAGGGACAGGGGGCGGCTACACCTTC; CDR3aa: CASSLGTGGGYTF
v_gene: TRBV12-3/TRBV12-4; d_gene: .; abundance: .; j_gene: TRBJ1-1; CDR3nt: TGTGCCAGCAGAACCGCAGGGTTAGTAGCTTTCTTT; CDR3aa: CASRTAGLVAFF
v_gene: TRBV14; d_gene: .; abundance: .; j_gene: TRBJ1-1; CDR3nt: TGTGCCAGCAGCCCACATTATAACACTGAAGCTTTCTTT; CDR3aa: CASSPHYNTEAFF
v_gene: TRBV30; d_gene: .; abundance: .; j_gene: TRBJ1-5; CDR3nt: TGTGCCTGGAGCGCCGAGGGACGAAAAACGCCCCAGCATTTT; CDR3aa: CAWSAEGRKTPQHF
v_gene: TRBV4-2; d_gene: TRBD2; abundance: .; j_gene: TRBJ2-3; CDR3nt: TGTGCCAGCAGCCAAGATTGGGCCCAGCGGGGATACACAGATACGCAGTATTTT; CDR3aa: CASSQDWAQRGYTDTQYF
v_gene: TRBV20-1; d_gene: TRBD1; abundance: once; j_gene: TRBJ1-1; CDR3nt: TGCAGTGCTTACAGGGGTACTGAAGCTTTCTTT; CDR3aa: CSAYRGTEAFF
v_gene: TRBV5-5; d_gene: .; abundance: .; j_gene: TRBJ1-2; CDR3nt: TGTGCCAGCAGCTTGTTAGGAGGGAGGTTACATGGCTACACCTTC; CDR3aa: CASSLLGGRLHGYTF
v_gene: TRBV18; d_gene: .; abundance: .; j_gene: TRBJ2-1; CDR3nt: TGTGCCAGCTCCCTCGGGGCAGGAAAGGGCAATGAGCAGTTCTTC; CDR3aa: CASSLGAGKGNEQFF
v_gene: TRBV15; d_gene: TRBD1; abundance: .; j_gene: TRBJ2-5; CDR3nt: TGTGCCACCAGCATCGGGACAGGACAAGAGACCCAGTACTTC; CDR3aa: CATSIGTGQETQYF
v_gene: TRBV19; d_gene: .; abundance: .; j_gene: TRBJ1-1; CDR3nt: TGTGCCAGTAGTTCCGGGACCTGGGACACTGAAGCTTTCTTT; CDR3aa: CASSSGTWDTEAFF
v_gene: TRBV21-1; d_gene: .; abundance: once; j_gene: TRBJ2-7; CDR3nt: TGTGCCAGCAGCAAAGGTCGCAACGAGCAGTACTTC; CDR3aa: CASSKGRNEQYF
v_gene: TRBV5-5; d_gene: .; abundance: .; j_gene: TRBJ1-2; CDR3nt: TGTGCCAGCAGCTTGGAGGGTGGCTACACCTTC; CDR3aa: CASSLEGGYTF
v_gene: TRBV6-5; d_gene: TRBD1; abundance: .; j_gene: TRBJ1-1; CDR3nt: TGTGCCAGCAGACGGGACAGGGTGGGCACTGAAGCTTTCTTT; CDR3aa: CASRRDRVGTEAFF
v_gene: TRBV12-3/TRBV12-4; d_gene: .; abundance: once; j_gene: TRBJ1-1; CDR3nt: TGTGCCAGCAGTCAGGGACCTGGCGAAGCTTTCTTT; CDR3aa: CASSQGPGEAFF
v_gene: TRBV9; d_gene: TRBD2; abundance: .; j_gene: TRBJ2-3; CDR3nt: TGTGCCAGCAGCGTATCAGCTAGCGGGGGGACCACAGATACGCAGTATTTT; CDR3aa: CASSVSASGGTTDTQYF
v_gene: TRBV2; d_gene: .; abundance: .; j_gene: TRBJ2-3; CDR3nt: TGTGCCAGCAGGGAGACCTGGGCGGATACGCAGTATTTT; CDR3aa: CASRETWADTQYF
v_gene: TRBV30; d_gene: TRBD2; abundance: .; j_gene: TRBJ2-7; CDR3nt: TGTGCCTGGAGTGCGCAACTAGCGGGGGGAAGGAGCTCCTACGAGCAGTACTTC; CDR3aa: CAWSAQLAGGRSSYEQYF
v_gene: TRBV4-2; d_gene: TRBD1; abundance: .; j_gene: TRBJ1-2; CDR3nt: TGTGCCAGCAGCCAACAGGGGGATGGCTACACCTTC; CDR3aa: CASSQQGDGYTF
v_gene: TRBV3-1/TRBV3-2; d_gene: .; abundance: .; j_gene: TRBJ1-2; CDR3nt: TGTGCCAGCAGGAGACAGGCCTCTAACTATGGCTACACCTTC; CDR3aa: CASRRQASNYGYTF
v_gene: TRBV3-1/TRBV3-2; d_gene: .; abundance: .; j_gene: TRBJ1-3; CDR3nt: TGTGCCAGCAGCCGTCTCCAATGGGGGACTCCAACCTCTGGAAACACCATATATTTT; CDR3aa: CASSRLQWGTPTSGNTIYF
v_gene: TRBV19; d_gene: .; abundance: few; j_gene: TRBJ1-5; CDR3nt: TGTGCCAGTAGTATAGCTTTGGGGATTTACAATCAGCCCCAGCATTTT; CDR3aa: CASSIALGIYNQPQHF
v_gene: TRBV7-9; d_gene: .; abundance: once; j_gene: TRBJ1-2; CDR3nt: TGTGCCAGTTCGGGGGGGAACTATGGCTACACCTTC; CDR3aa: CASSGGNYGYTF
v_gene: TRBV28; d_gene: .; abundance: .; j_gene: TRBJ1-6; CDR3nt: TGTGCCAGCAGTTTATTACCAGGTGGTGGTTTCAATTCACCCCTCCACTTT; CDR3aa: CASSLLPGGGFNSPLHF
v_gene: TRBV6-5; d_gene: .; abundance: .; j_gene: TRBJ2-5; CDR3nt: TGTGCCAGCACGTCAGAGCCAGGGTACGTGAAGACCCAGTACTTC; CDR3aa: CASTSEPGYVKTQYF
v_gene: TRBV20-1; d_gene: .; abundance: .; j_gene: TRBJ2-1; CDR3nt: TGCAGTGCTCAACTTTACAATGAGCAGTTCTTC; CDR3aa: CSAQLYNEQFF
v_gene: TRBV9; d_gene: .; abundance: .; j_gene: TRBJ2-1; CDR3nt: TGTGCCAGCAGCGTAGCCGGCGGGCTGACCTACAATGAGCAGTTCTTC; CDR3aa: CASSVAGGLTYNEQFF
v_gene: TRBV2; d_gene: .; abundance: .; j_gene: TRBJ1-1; CDR3nt: TGTGCCAGCAGGACGCATGACAGCCTGAACACTGAAGCTTTCTTT; CDR3aa: CASRTHDSLNTEAFF
v_gene: TRBV2; d_gene: .; abundance: .; j_gene: TRBJ1-5; CDR3nt: TGTGCCAGCAGCCCGCTACCGTACAATCAGCCCCAGCATTTT; CDR3aa: CASSPLPYNQPQHF
v_gene: TRBV7-8; d_gene: TRBD1; abundance: .; j_gene: TRBJ1-2; CDR3nt: TGTGCCAGCAGCTTAGGGGGCCGGGACAGGGTGTTATATGGCTACACCTTC; CDR3aa: CASSLGGRDRVLYGYTF
v_gene: TRBV7-9; d_gene: TRBD1; abundance: .; j_gene: TRBJ1-2; CDR3nt: TGTGCCAGCAGCGGATGGACAGGGGACTATGGCTACACCTTC; CDR3aa: CASSGWTGDYGYTF
v_gene: TRBV5-1; d_gene: .; abundance: .; j_gene: TRBJ1-5; CDR3nt: TGCGCCAGCAGCCCCTCGCCGCAGGGCAGCCAGCCCCAGCATTTT; CDR3aa: CASSPSPQGSQPQHF
v_gene: TRBV12-2; d_gene: .; abundance: .; j_gene: TRBJ2-5; CDR3nt: TGTGCAAGTCGCCCCAATACAGGACCTCTCAAGGAGCAGTACTTC; CDR3aa: CASRPNTGPLKEQYF
v_gene: TRBV7-9; d_gene: TRBD1; abundance: .; j_gene: TRBJ1-3; CDR3nt: TGTGCCAGCAGCGCTCATAACGGGCAGGGGGGCGGAAACACCATATATTTT; CDR3aa: CASSAHNGQGGGNTIYF
v_gene: TRBV6-1; d_gene: .; abundance: .; j_gene: TRBJ1-2; CDR3nt: TGTGCCAGCAGTGACGCCGGGAGTCAAGGGACGAACTTC; CDR3aa: CASSDAGSQGTNF
v_gene: TRBV3-1/TRBV3-2; d_gene: .; abundance: .; j_gene: TRBJ2-7; CDR3nt: TGTGCCAGCAGCCAGATGGGGGGCACACTCTTACGGGACGAGCAGTACTTC; CDR3aa: CASSQMGGTLLRDEQYF
v_gene: TRBV7-9; d_gene: .; abundance: .; j_gene: TRBJ1-1; CDR3nt: TGTGCCAGCAGCTTCGGAGGGTCCATTATTTCTCACACTGAAGCTTTCTTT; CDR3aa: CASSFGGSIISHTEAFF